This is a list of T cell receptor beta chains from one sample in a study of early T cells in non-severe SARS-CoV-2 infection. TCRdb recomputed calls from the 5' RACE reads with MiXCR, one row per CDR3 protein. The sample has roughly 29,000 distinct CDR3 sequences; roughly 4.8% are singletons. Material for sequencing was whole blood. All receptors derive from an adult who was a healthcare worker with PCR-confirmed SARS-CoV-2 infection or an uninfected control (not recorded which). CDR3s leave out the opening cysteine and the closing phenylalanine or tryptophan.

v_gene	j_gene	CDR3aa
TRBV29-1	TRBJ1-2	SARPGDAQYGYT
TRBV29-1	TRBJ2-3	SGLGGRTDTQY
TRBV6-2/TRBV6-3	TRBJ2-7	ASRRQVAYEQY
TRBV28	TRBJ2-2	ASISPFGAGELF
TRBV5-1	TRBJ2-7	ASSPDSYPYEQY
TRBV20-1	TRBJ2-7	SAPTTGGYEQY
TRBV20-1	TRBJ2-3	SAQSGPAQYTQY
TRBV29-1	TRBJ1-2	SVELLSRAANYGYT
TRBV20-1	TRBJ2-7	SASPAGTYYEQY
TRBV19	TRBJ1-2	ASIRDSYNYGYT
TRBV30	TRBJ2-3	AWRDLASTDTQY